This TCR beta chain was observed in a study of regulatory T cells in long-lasting Graves disease. Notes on the study in general: Relative to new patients (under 1,000), persistent patients exhibited greater sharing of public clonotypes (about 3,000).

CDR3 size: 13 residues. Germline CDR1 is LNHDA and CDR2 is SQIVND (reference sequence). Germline trimming cut 6 bases from V and 6 bases from J; bases unmatched to any gene: 6. Concerning this clonotype: Its matching antigen is unknown.

Documented time point: newly diagnosed GD, antithyroid drugs for less than 3 months. From PBMCs, RNA was extracted and then used to make the TCR library. In building TCR beta libraries, iRepertoire HTBI primers were used together with Arm-PCR of CDR3 regions. TCRdb re-analysed the multiplex PCR reads in MiXCR, keeping a single row per CDR3 protein. The sample carries 250,000 to 300,000 distinct CDR3 sequences, about 17% recorded once. These same records also appear under a second study, on T cells in Graves' hyperthyroidism and ophthalmopathy. In that study: The TCR CDR3 first-round RT-PCR relied on the HTBI primer set.

The chain carries TRBV19 and TRBJ1-2, with 8 bases lining up with TRBD1. Here the sequenced sample was peripheral blood mononuclear cells (PBMCs), taken at new diagnosis, from a patient treated with antithyroid drugs. The source of this sequence is a woman aged 25 to 39 with Graves disease. CDR3 nucleotide sequence: TGTGCCAGTAGGGGTACAGGGGGGGATGGCTACACCTTC. It yields the protein CASRGTGGDGYTF.